In its sample, the clone carrying this TCR beta chain was seen a few times. The V gene's germline CDR1 is MNHEY and CDR2 SMNVEV (reference sequence). CDR3 length: 13 residues. Trimming removed 6 bases from V and 5 bases from J, with 13 bases in between. The library targeted TCRbeta and was prepared with unique molecular identifiers. TCRdb used MiXCR to reprocess the PCR reads, holding one entry per CDR3 protein. The table shows some 310,000 distinct CDR3 sequences, with 23% occurring only once. The sample comes from a study of T-cell reconstitution after alpha-beta-depleted transplantation in children.

The J gene is TRBJ2-5, the V gene TRBV27; D may be TRBD1 (6 bases). The sequenced sample was PBMCs, mostly from graft donor cells, obtained 180 days after TCRalphabeta/CD19-depleted stem cell transplant. The receptor comes from a male patient under 18 who had a stem cell transplant for acute lymphoblastic leukemia, so the T cells may come from the graft donor. The CDR3 region has the DNA TGTGCCAGCAGCATGTACAGGGAGGAGACCCAGTACTTC. It is translated as CASSMYREETQYF.